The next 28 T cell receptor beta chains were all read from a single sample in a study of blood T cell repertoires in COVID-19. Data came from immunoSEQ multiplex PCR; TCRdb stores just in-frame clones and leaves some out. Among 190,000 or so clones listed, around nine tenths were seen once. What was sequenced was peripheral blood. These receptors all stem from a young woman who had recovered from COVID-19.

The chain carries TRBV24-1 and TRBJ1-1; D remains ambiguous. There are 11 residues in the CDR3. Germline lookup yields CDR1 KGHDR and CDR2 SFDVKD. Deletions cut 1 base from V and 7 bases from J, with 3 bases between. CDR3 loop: CATSDFGEAFF. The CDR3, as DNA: TGTGCCACCAGTGATTTCGGTGAAGCTTTCTTT.

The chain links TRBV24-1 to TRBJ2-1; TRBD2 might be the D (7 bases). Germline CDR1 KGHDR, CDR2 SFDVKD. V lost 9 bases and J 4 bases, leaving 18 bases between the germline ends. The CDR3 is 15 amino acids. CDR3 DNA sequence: TGTGCCACCCGCCCGAGGGGGGGGGCATACAATGAGCAGTTCTTC. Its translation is CATRPRGGAYNEQFF.

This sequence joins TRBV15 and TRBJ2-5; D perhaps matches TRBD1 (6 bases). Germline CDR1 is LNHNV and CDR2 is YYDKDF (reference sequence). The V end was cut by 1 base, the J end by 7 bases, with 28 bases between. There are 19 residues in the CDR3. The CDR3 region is CATSRGNWDMPSQRGTQYF. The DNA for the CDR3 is TGTGCCACCAGCAGAGGTAATTGGGACATGCCCTCCCAGCGTGGGACCCAGTACTTC.

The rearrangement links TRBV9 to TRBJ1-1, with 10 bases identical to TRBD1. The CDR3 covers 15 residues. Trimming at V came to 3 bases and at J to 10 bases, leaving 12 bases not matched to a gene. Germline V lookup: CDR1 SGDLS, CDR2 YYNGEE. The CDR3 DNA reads TGTGCCAGCAGCGCGTGGACAGGGGGACACGCGGCAGCTTTCTTT. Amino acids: CASSAWTGGHAAAFF.

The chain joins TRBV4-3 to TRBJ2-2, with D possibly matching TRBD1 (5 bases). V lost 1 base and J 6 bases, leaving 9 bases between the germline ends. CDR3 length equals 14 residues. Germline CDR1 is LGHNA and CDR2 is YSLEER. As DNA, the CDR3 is TGCGCCAGCAGCCAAGCGGCCAGGGCCGGGGAGCTGTTTTTT. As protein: CASSQAARAGELFF.

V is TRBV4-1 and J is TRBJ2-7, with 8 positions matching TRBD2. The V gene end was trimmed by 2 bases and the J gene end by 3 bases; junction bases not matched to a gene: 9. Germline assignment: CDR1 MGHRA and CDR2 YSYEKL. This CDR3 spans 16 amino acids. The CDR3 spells CASSQRVSGGYYEQYF. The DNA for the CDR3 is TGCGCCAGCAGCCAAAGGGTAAGCGGGGGATACTACGAGCAGTACTTC.

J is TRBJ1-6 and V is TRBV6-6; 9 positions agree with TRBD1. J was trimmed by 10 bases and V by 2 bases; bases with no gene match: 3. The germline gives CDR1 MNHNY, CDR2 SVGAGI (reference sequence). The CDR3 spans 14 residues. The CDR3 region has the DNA TGTGCCAGCAGTTACCGACAGGGGGACTCACCCCTCCACTTT. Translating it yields CASSYRQGDSPLHF.

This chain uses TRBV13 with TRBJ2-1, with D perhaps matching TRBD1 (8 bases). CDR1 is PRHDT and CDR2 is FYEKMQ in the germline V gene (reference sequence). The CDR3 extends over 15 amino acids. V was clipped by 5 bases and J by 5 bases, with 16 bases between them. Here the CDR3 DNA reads TGTGCCAGCAGCCTTGGACAGGGAGGGAACAATGAGCAGTTCTTC. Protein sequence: CASSLGQGGNNEQFF.

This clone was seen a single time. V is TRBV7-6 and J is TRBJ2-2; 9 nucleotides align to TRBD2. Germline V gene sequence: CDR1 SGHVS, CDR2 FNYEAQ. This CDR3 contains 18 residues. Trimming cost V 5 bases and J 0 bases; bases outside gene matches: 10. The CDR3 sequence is CASSLRRSGGANTGELFF. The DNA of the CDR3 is TGTGCCAGCAGCCTGAGGCGTAGCGGGGGCGCGAACACCGGGGAGCTGTTTTTT.

DNA of the CDR3: TGCGCCAGCAGCCCAGCTGCGACAGGGGGTCGTGGCGAGACCCAGTACTTC. This codes for CASSPAATGGRGETQYF. The rearrangement uses TRBV4-3 and TRBJ2-5; 9 bases match TRBD1. Per germline, CDR1 LGHNA and CDR2 YSLEER. Trimming removed 4 bases from V and 5 bases from J; junction bases left unmatched: 14. CDR3 length: 17 amino acids.

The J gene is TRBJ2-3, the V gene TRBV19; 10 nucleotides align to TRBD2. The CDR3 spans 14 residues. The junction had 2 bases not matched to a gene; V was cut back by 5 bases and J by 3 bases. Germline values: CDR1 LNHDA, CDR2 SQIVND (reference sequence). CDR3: CASSLGLATDTQYF. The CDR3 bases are TGTGCCAGTAGTCTGGGACTAGCGACAGATACGCAGTATTTT.

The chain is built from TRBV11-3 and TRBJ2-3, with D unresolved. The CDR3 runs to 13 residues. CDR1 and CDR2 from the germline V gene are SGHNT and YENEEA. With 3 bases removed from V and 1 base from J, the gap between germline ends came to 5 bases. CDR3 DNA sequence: TGTGCCAGCAGCTTTCTCGGCACAGATACGCAGTATTTT. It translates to CASSFLGTDTQYF.

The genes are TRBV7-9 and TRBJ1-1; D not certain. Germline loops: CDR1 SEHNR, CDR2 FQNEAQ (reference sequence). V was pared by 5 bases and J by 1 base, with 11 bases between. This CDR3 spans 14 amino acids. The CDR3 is CASSPISRNTEAFF. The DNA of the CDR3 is TGTGCCAGCAGCCCGATTTCCAGGAACACTGAAGCTTTCTTT.

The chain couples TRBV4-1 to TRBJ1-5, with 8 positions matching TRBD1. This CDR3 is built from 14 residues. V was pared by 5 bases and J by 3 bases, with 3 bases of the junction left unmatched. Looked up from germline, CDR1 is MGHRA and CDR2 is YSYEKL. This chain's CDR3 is CASSDRGTNQPQHF. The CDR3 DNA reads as TGCGCCAGCAGCGACAGGGGAACCAATCAGCCCCAGCATTTT.

CDR3 loop: CASRGGIYGYTF. In DNA form, the CDR3 reads TGTGCCAGCCGGGGGGGTATATATGGCTACACCTTC. The chain links TRBV9 to TRBJ1-2; tentative D call: TRBD1 (5 bases). Germline lookup yields CDR1 SGDLS and CDR2 YYNGEE. The CDR3 contains 12 residues. Trimming shortened V by 7 bases and J by 5 bases, and 12 bases separated the two germline ends.

CDR3 nucleotides: TGTGCCAGCAGTTTTTCACAGGGCGGCAATCAGCCCCAGCATTTT. Translated, it gives CASSFSQGGNQPQHF. The chain joins TRBV27 to TRBJ1-5, with D possibly TRBD1 on 6 matching bases. CDR1 and CDR2 (germline): MNHEY, SMNVEV (reference sequence). This CDR3 contains 15 residues. V lost 3 bases and J lost 2, with 11 bases in between.

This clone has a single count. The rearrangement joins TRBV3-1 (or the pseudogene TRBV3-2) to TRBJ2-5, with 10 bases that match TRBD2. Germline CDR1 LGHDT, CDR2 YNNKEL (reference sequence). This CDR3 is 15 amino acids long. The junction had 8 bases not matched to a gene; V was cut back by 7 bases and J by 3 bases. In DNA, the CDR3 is TGTGCCAGCACCCCGCAGAGCGGGGGGGAAGAGACCCAGTACTTC. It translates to CASTPQSGGEETQYF.

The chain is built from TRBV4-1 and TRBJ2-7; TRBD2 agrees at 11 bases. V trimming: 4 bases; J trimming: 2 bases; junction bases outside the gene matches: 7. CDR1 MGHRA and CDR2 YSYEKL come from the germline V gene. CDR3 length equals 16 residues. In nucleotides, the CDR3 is TGCGCCAGCAGCCCCAGACTAGCGGGGCCCACCTACGAGCAGTACTTC. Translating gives CASSPRLAGPTYEQYF.

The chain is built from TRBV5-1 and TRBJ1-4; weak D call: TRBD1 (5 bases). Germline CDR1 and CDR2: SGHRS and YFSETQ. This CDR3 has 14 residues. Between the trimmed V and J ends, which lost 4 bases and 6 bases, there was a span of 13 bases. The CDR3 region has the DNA TGCGCCAGCAGCCAAAGGCAGGGCCATGAAAAACTGTTTTTT. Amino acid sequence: CASSQRQGHEKLFF.

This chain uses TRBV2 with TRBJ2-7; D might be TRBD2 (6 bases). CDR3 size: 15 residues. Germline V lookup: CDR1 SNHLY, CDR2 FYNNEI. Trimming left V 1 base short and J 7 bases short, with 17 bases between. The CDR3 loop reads CASSEVETRAWEQYF. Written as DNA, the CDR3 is TGTGCCAGCAGTGAAGTGGAGACTAGAGCGTGGGAGCAGTACTTC. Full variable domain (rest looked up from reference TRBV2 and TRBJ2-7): EPEVTQTPSHQVTQMGQEVILRCVPISNHLYFYWYRQILGQKVEFLVSFYNNEISEKSEIFDDQFSVERPDGSNFTLKIRSTKLEDSAMYFCASSEVETRAWEQYFGPGTRLTVT.

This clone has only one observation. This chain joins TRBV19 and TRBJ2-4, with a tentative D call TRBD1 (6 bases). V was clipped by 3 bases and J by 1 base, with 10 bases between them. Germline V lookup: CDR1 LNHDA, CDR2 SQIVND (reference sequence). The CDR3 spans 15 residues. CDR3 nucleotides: TGTGCCAGTAGTATTCCAGGGGTTGCCAAAAACATTCAGTACTTC. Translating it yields CASSIPGVAKNIQYF.

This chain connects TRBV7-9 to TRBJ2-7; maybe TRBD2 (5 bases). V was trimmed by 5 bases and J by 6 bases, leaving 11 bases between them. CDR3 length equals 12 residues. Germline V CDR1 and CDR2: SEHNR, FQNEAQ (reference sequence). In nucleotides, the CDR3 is TGTGCCAGCAGCCAACTAGTAGCCGAGCAGTACGTC. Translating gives CASSQLVAEQYV.

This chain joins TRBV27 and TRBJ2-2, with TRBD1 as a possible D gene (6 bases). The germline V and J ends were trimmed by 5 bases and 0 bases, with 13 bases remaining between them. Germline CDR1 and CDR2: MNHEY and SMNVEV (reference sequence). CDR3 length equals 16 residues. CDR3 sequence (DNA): TGTGCCAGCAGTCCTACAGGGACCACGAACACCGGGGAGCTGTTTTTT. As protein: CASSPTGTTNTGELFF.

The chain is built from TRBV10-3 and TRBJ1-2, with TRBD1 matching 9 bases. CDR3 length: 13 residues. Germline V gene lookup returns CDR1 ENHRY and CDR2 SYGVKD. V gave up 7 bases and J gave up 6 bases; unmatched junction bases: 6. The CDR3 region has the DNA TGTGCCATCAAGAAACAGGGGGCAGATGGCTACACCTTC. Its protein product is CAIKKQGADGYTF.

As DNA, the CDR3 is TGTGCCAGCAGCCCGGGCGCGGGGGGCTACGAGCAGTACGTC. This sequence encodes CASSPGAGGYEQYV. V and J are TRBV5-6 and TRBJ2-7, with TRBD2 identical over 8 bases. Trimming took 4 bases from V and 3 from J; bases not matched to a gene: 6. The germline V gene encodes CDR1 SGHDT and CDR2 YYEEEE. The CDR3 length is 14 residues.

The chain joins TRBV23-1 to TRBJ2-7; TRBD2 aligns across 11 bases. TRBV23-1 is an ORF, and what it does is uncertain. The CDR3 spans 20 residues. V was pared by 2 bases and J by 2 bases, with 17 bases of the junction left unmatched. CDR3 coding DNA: TGCGCCAGCAGTCAAACCCGGGACAAACCTCGACTAGCGGGAACCTACGAGCAGTACGTC. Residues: CASSQTRDKPRLAGTYEQYV.

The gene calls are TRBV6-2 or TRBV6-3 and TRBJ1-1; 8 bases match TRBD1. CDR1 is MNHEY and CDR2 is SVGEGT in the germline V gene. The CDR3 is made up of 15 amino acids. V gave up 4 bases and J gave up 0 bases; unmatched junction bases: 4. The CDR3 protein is CASSWSQGVNTEAFF. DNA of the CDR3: TGTGCCAGCAGTTGGTCACAGGGGGTGAACACTGAAGCTTTCTTT.

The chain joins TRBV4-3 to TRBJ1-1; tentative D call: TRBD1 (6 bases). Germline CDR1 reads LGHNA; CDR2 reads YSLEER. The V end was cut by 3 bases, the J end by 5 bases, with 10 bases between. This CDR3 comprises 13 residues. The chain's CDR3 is CASSQDTGTEAFF. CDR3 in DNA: TGCGCCAGCAGCCAGGACACAGGGACTGAAGCTTTCTTT.